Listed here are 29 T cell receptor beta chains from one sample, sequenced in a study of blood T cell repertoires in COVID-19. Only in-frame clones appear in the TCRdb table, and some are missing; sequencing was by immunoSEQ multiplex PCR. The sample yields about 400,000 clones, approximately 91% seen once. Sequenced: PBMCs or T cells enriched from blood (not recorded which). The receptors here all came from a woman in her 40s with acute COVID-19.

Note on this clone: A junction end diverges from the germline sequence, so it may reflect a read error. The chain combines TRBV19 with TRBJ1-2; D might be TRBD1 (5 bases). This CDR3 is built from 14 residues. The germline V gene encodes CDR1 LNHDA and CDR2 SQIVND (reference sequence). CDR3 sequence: CASSLDRQSYGYTF. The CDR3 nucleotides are TGTGCCAGTAGTTTAGACCGACAGTCCTATGGCTACACCTTC.

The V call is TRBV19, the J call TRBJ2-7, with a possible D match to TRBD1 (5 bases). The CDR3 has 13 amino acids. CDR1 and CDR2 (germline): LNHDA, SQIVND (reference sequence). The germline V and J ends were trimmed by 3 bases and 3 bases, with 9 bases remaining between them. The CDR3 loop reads CASSIGRVYEQYF. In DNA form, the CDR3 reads TGTGCCAGTAGTATTGGCAGGGTCTACGAGCAGTACTTC. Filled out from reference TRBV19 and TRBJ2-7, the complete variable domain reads DGGITQSPKYLFRKEGQNVTLSCEQNLNHDAMYWYRQDPGQGLRLIYYSQIVNDFQKGDIAEGYSVSREKKESFPLTVTSAQKNPTAFYLCASSIGRVYEQYFGPGTRLTVT.

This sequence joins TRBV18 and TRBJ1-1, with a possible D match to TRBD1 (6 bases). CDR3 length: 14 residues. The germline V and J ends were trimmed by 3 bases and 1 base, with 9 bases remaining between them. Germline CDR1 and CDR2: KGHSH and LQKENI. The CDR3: CASSPIQGNTEAFF. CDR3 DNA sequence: TGTGCCAGCTCACCGATACAGGGGAACACTGAAGCTTTCTTT.

CDR3 sequence: CSVDTSGGYNEQFF. The CDR3 DNA reads as TGCAGCGTTGACACTAGCGGGGGATACAATGAGCAGTTCTTC. The genes are TRBV29-1 and TRBJ2-1; 11 bases are a match to TRBD2. The CDR3 totals 14 residues. After removal of 3 bases from V and 4 bases from J, the junction contained 2 bases not matched to a gene. CDR1 is SQVTM and CDR2 is ANQGSEA in the germline V gene.

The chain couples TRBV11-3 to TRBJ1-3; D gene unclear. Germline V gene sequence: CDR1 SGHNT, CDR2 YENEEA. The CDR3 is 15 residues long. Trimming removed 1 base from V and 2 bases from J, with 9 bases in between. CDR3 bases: TGTGCCAGCAGCTTAGGCGGAACCGCTGGAAACACCATATATTTT. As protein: CASSLGGTAGNTIYF.

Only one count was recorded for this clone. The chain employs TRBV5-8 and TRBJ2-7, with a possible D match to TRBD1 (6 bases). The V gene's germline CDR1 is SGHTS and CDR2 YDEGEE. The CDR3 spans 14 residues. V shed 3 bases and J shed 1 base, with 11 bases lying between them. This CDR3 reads CASSSWGRSYEQYF. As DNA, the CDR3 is TGTGCCAGCAGCTCTTGGGGGCGTTCCTACGAGCAGTACTTC.

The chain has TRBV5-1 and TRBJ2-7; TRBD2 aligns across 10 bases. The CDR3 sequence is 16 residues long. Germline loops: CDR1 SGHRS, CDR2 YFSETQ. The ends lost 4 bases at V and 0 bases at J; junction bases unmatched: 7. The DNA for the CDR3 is TGCGCCAGCAGCGTATCTAGCGGGGGCTTCTCCTACGAGCAGTACTTC. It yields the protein CASSVSSGGFSYEQYF.

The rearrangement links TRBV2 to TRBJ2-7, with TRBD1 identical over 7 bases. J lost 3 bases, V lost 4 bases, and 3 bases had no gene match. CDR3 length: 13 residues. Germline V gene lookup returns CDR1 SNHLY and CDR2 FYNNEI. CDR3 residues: CASSAYRGYEQYF. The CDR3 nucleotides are TGTGCCAGCAGTGCATACAGGGGCTACGAGCAGTACTTC. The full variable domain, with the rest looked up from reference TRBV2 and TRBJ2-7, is EPEVTQTPSHQVTQMGQEVILRCVPISNHLYFYWYRQILGQKVEFLVSFYNNEISEKSEIFDDQFSVERPDGSNFTLKIRSTKLEDSAMYFCASSAYRGYEQYFGPGTRLTVT.

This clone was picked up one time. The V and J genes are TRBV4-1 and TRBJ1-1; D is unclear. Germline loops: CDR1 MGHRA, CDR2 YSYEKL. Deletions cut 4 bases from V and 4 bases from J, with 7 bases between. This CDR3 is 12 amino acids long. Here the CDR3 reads CASSPGSTEAFF. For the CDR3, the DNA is TGCGCCAGCAGCCCAGGCTCCACTGAAGCTTTCTTT.

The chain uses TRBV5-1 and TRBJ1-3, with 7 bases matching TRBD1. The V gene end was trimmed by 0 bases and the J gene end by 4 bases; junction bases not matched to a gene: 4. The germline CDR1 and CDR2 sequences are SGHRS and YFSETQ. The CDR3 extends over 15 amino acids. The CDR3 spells CASSLGPGGGNTIYF. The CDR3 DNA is TGCGCCAGCAGCTTGGGGCCAGGGGGAGGAAACACCATATATTTT.

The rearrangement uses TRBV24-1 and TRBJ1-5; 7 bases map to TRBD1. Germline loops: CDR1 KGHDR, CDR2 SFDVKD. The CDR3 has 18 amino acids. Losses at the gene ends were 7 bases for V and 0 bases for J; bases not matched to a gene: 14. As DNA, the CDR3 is TGTGCCACCAGCTATTCAGTACCGGGACAGACTAGCAATCAGCCCCAGCATTTT. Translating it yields CATSYSVPGQTSNQPQHF.

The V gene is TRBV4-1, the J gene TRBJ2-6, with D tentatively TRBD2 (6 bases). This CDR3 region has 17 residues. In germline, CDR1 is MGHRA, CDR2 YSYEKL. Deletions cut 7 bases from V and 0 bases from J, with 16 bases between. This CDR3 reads CASKEGLGLSGANVLTF. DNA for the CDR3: TGCGCCAGCAAGGAGGGGCTGGGACTCTCTGGGGCCAACGTCCTGACTTTC.

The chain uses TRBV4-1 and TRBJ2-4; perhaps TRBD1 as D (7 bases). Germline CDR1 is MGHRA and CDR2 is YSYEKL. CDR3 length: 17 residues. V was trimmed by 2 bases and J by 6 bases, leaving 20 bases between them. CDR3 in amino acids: CASSQTGVEGAGNIQYF. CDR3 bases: TGCGCCAGCAGCCAAACAGGCGTGGAGGGGGCTGGAAACATTCAGTACTTC.

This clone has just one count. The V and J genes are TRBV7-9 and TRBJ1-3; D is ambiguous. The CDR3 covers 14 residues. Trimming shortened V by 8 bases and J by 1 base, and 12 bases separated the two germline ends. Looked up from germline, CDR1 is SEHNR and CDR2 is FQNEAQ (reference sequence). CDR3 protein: CASYVSGSGNTIYF. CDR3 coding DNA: TGTGCCAGCTACGTCTCGGGGTCTGGAAACACCATATATTTT.

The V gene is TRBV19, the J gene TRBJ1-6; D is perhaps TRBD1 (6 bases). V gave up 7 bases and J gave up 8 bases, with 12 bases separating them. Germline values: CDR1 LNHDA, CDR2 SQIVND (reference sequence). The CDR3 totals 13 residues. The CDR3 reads CASKGQGYSPLHF. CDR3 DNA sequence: TGTGCCAGTAAAGGGCAGGGGTATTCACCCCTCCACTTT.

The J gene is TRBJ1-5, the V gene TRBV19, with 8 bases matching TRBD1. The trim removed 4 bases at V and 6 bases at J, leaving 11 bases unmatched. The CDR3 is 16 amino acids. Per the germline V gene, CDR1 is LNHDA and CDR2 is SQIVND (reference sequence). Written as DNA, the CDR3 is TGTGCCAGTAGTACACAAACTACAGGGGGAGGTCAGCCCCAGCATTTT. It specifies CASSTQTTGGGQPQHF.

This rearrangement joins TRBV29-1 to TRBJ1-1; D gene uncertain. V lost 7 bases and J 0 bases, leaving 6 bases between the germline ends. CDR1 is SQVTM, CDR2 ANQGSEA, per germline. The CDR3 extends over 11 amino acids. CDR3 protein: CSATVNTEAFF. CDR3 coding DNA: TGCAGCGCGACGGTGAACACTGAAGCTTTCTTT.

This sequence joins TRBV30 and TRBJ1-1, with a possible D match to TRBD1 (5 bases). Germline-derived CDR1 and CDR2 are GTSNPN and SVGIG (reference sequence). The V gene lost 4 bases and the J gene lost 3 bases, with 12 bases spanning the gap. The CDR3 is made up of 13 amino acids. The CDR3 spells CAWTQELDTEAFF. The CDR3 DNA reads TGTGCCTGGACACAGGAGCTAGACACTGAAGCTTTCTTT.

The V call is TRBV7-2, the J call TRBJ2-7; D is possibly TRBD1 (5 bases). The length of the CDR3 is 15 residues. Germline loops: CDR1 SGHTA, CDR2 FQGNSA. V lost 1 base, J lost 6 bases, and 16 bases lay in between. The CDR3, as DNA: TGTGCCAGCAGCTTAGTCAGTAGTGCTAGGGGCGAGCAGTACTTC. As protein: CASSLVSSARGEQYF.

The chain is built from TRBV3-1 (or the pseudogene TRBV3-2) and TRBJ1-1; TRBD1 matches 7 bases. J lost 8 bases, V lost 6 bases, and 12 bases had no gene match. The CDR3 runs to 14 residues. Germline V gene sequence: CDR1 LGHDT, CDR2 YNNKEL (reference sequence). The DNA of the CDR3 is TGTGCCAGCAGGGCCCGGGACAGATTATCCGAAGCTTTCTTT. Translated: CASRARDRLSEAFF.

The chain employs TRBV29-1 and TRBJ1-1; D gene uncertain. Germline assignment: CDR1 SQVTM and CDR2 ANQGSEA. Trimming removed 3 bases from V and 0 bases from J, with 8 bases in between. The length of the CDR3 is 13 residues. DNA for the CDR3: TGCAGCGTTGAGGGCGAAATGAACACTGAAGCTTTCTTT. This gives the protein CSVEGEMNTEAFF.

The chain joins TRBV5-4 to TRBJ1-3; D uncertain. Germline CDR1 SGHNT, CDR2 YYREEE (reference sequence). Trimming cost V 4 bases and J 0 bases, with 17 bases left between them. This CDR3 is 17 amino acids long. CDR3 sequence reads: CASSHNDGMLSGNTIYF. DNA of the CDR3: TGTGCCAGCAGCCATAACGACGGGATGCTCTCTGGAAACACCATATATTTT.

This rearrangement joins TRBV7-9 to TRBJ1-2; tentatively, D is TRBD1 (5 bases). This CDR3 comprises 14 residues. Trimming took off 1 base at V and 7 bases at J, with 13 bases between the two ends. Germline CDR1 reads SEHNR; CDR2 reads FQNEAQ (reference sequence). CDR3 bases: TGTGCCAGCAGCTTAGTCGGCGGGGCAGGTGGCTACACCTTC. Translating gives CASSLVGGAGGYTF. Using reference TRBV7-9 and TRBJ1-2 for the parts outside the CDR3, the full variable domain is DTGVSQNPRHKITKRGQNVTFRCDPISEHNRLYWYRQTLGQGPEFLTYFQNEAQLEKSRLLSDRFSAERPKGSFSTLEIQRTEQGDSAMYLCASSLVGGAGGYTFGSGTRLTVV.

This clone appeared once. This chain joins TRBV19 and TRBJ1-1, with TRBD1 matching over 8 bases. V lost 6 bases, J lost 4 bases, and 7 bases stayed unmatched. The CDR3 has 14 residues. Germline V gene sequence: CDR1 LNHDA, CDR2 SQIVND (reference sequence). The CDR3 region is CASRDREGSTEAFF. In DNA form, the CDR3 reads TGTGCCAGTAGGGACAGGGAGGGAAGCACTGAAGCTTTCTTT.

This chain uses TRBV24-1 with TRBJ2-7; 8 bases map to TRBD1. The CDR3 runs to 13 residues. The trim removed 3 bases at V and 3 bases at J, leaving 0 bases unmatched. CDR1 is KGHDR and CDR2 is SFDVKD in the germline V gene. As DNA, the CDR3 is TGTGCCACCAGTGATACAGGGGGCTACGAGCAGTACTTC. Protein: CATSDTGGYEQYF.

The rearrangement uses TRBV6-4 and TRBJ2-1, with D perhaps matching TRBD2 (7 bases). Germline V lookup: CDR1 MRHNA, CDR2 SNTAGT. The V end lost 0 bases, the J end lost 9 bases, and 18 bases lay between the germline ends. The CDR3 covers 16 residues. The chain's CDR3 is CASSDSISRGATEQFF. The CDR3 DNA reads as TGTGCCAGCAGTGACTCGATCTCTCGGGGGGCCACTGAGCAGTTCTTC.

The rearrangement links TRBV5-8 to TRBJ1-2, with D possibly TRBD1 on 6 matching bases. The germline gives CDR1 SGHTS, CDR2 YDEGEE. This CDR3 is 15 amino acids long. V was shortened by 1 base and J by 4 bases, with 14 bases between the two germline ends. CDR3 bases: TGTGCCAGCAGCTTGAGGGGGGGAAGGAGCTATGGCTACACCTTC. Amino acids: CASSLRGGRSYGYTF.

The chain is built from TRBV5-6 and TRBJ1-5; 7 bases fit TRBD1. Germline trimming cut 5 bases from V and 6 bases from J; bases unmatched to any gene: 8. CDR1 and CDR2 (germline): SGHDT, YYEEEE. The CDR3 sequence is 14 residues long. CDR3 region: CASSLAGGIQPQHF. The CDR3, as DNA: TGTGCCAGCAGTCTTGCAGGGGGGATTCAGCCCCAGCATTTT.

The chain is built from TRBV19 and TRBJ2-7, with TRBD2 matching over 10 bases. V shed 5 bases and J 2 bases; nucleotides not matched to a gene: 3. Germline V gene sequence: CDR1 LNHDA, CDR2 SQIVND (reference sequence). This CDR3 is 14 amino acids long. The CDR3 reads CASSASGGTYEQYF. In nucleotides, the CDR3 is TGTGCCAGTAGTGCTAGCGGGGGTACCTACGAGCAGTACTTC.